One sample yielded the 24 T cell receptor beta chains listed below, sequenced in a study of blood T cells in healthy people across ages. Then a second PCR, running about 6 to 12 cycles, was carried out with a sample-barcoded 5' primer and a J-beta primer mix. TCRdb ran MiXCR on the 5' RACE reads and lists one entry per CDR3 protein. The data show 1.2 million to 1.5 million distinct CDR3 sequences, approximately 60% seen once. Sequencing was performed on blood. Receptors originate from a man between 18 and 29 years old in good health.

This clonotype has just a few counts. V gene TRBV27 combines with J gene TRBJ1-4; D is possibly TRBD1 (5 bases). Trimming shortened V by 5 bases and J by 6 bases, and 19 bases separated the two germline ends. Germline CDR1 is MNHEY and CDR2 is SMNVEV (reference sequence). The CDR3 has 16 residues. In DNA, the CDR3 is TGTGCCAGCAGTACTGGGACGGGCGGGGATTATGAAAAACTGTTTTTT. Translating gives CASSTGTGGDYEKLFF.

The V call is TRBV6-5, the J call TRBJ2-4; unclear D gene. Gene TRBJ2-7 matches the end of the DNA better, so the J call may be wrong. This CDR3 contains 14 residues. Germline-derived CDR1 and CDR2 are MNHEY and SVGAGI. The CDR3 DNA is TGTGCCAGCAGCCCCGAGAGCCTTGTCTACGAGCAGTACTTC. This sequence encodes CASSPESLVYEQYF.

The DNA of the CDR3 is TGTGCCAGCAGCTTAGATACGGAGGGGAATTCACCCCTCCACTTT. Protein: CASSLDTEGNSPLHF. The chain recombines TRBV7-6 with TRBJ1-6; weak D call: TRBD1 (5 bases). Per germline, CDR1 SGHVS and CDR2 FNYEAQ. The CDR3 is 15 residues long. The ends were cut back, 1 base at V and 7 bases at J, with 11 bases in the middle.

The J gene is TRBJ2-3, the V gene TRBV20-1, with TRBD1 matching over 7 bases. The CDR3 totals 15 residues. The V gene end was trimmed by 5 bases and the J gene end by 0 bases; junction bases not matched to a gene: 8. CDR1 is DFQATT, CDR2 SNEGSKA, per germline (reference sequence). The CDR3 DNA is TGCAGTGCTGAACCGGACAGGCTGAGCACAGATACGCAGTATTTT. It is translated as CSAEPDRLSTDTQYF.

This clonotype was recorded a few times. The chain has TRBV29-1 and TRBJ2-5, with 7 bases lining up with TRBD1. CDR3 length: 12 residues. V dropped 6 bases and J dropped 0; count of bases not matched to a gene: 1. CDR1 SQVTM and CDR2 ANQGSEA come from the germline V gene. CDR3 in amino acids: CSVTGYQETQYF. The CDR3 DNA is TGCAGCGTGACAGGGTACCAAGAGACCCAGTACTTC. The variable domain in full, with the rest retrieved from reference TRBV29-1 and TRBJ2-5, is SAVISQKPSRDICQRGTSLTIQCQVDSQVTMMFWYRQQPGQSLTLIATANQGSEATYESGFVIDKFPISRPNLTFSTLTVSNMSPEDSSIYLCSVTGYQETQYFGPGTRLLVL.

The rearrangement uses TRBV5-1 and TRBJ2-1; no clear D. Per germline, CDR1 SGHRS and CDR2 YFSETQ. This CDR3 region has 11 residues. Between the trimmed V and J ends, which lost 4 bases and 7 bases, there was a span of 6 bases. As DNA, the CDR3 is TGCGCCAGCAGCCCTTTTAATGAGCAGTTCTTC. Its translation is CASSPFNEQFF.

V and J are TRBV4-3 and TRBJ2-1; D may be TRBD1 (6 bases). This CDR3 contains 16 residues. The germline CDR1 and CDR2 sequences are LGHNA and YSLEER. V was clipped by 0 bases and J by 7 bases, with 16 bases between them. The CDR3 loop reads CASSQDKTAGENEQFF. DNA of the CDR3: TGCGCCAGCAGCCAAGATAAAACGGCAGGGGAAAATGAGCAGTTCTTC.

The chain couples TRBV20-1 to TRBJ2-4; 11 nucleotides match TRBD1. Losses at the gene ends were 2 bases for V and 6 bases for J; bases not matched to a gene: 6. The germline V gene has CDR1 DFQATT and CDR2 SNEGSKA (reference sequence). The CDR3 covers 15 residues. This CDR3 is CSARMPGQGVNIQYF. CDR3 coding DNA: TGCAGTGCTAGAATGCCGGGACAGGGGGTAAACATTCAGTACTTC.

V is TRBV9 and J is TRBJ2-5, with 10 positions matching TRBD2. Germline assignment: CDR1 SGDLS and CDR2 YYNGEE. The CDR3 runs 15 residues. Unmatched junction bases numbered 4, after V lost 3 bases and J lost 2 bases. The CDR3 DNA is TGTGCCAGCAGCGGGAGCGGGAGGGCTCAAGAGACCCAGTACTTC. Encoded protein: CASSGSGRAQETQYF.

Points on this clonotype: One end of the junction varies from germline; a read error may be responsible. The V gene is TRBV5-1, the J gene TRBJ2-1; D not resolved. CDR1 is SGHRS and CDR2 is YFSETQ in the germline V gene. The CDR3 is made up of 15 amino acids. The DNA for the CDR3 is TGCGCCGGCAGCTTGGATTCAACGGAACTGAATGAGCAGTTCTTC. Protein product: CAGSLDSTELNEQFF.

The rearrangement uses TRBV4-1 and TRBJ2-7, with a weak D call TRBD2 (5 bases). The germline gives CDR1 MGHRA, CDR2 YSYEKL. Trimming removed 1 base from V and 1 base from J, with 8 bases in between. This CDR3 has 14 amino acids. The CDR3 region has the DNA TGCGCCAGCAGCCAAGCCCCGGGGTCCTACGAGCAGTACTTC. This codes for CASSQAPGSYEQYF.

V is TRBV7-8 and J is TRBJ2-7; TRBD2 aligns across 8 bases. The CDR3 has 15 amino acids. In germline, CDR1 is SGHVS, CDR2 FQNEAQ. The V segment lost 6 bases and the J segment 5 bases; nucleotides outside the gene matches: 12. The CDR3 protein is CASRSDERELDEQYF. Here the CDR3 DNA reads TGTGCCAGCAGATCAGACGAGCGGGAGCTGGACGAGCAGTACTTC. Full variable domain (outside the CDR3, taken from reference TRBV7-8 and TRBJ2-7): GAGVSQSPRYKVAKRGQDVALRCDPISGHVSLFWYQQALGQGPEFLTYFQNEAQLDKSGLPSDRFFAERPEGSVSTLKIQRTQQEDSAVYLCASRSDERELDEQYFGPGTRLTVT.

The chain uses TRBV10-3 and TRBJ2-1, with a weak D call TRBD2 (5 bases). In germline, CDR1 is ENHRY, CDR2 SYGVKD. CDR3 length: 15 amino acids. The germline V and J ends were trimmed by 6 bases and 0 bases, with 12 bases remaining between them. CDR3 DNA: TGTGCCATCAGCGTAGCGCCGAGCTCCTACAATGAGCAGTTCTTC. Protein: CAISVAPSSYNEQFF.

This chain uses TRBV3-1 with TRBJ1-1; no clear D. This CDR3 has 16 residues. V was cut by 4 bases and J by 4 bases, with 19 bases left in between. Germline V CDR1 and CDR2: LGHDT, YNNKEL (reference sequence). The CDR3 DNA is TGTGCCAGCAGCCCAACGGGAGACGGGAAAAGCACTGAAGCTTTCTTT. This codes for CASSPTGDGKSTEAFF.

There are a few counts of this clonotype. The chain links TRBV6-1 to TRBJ1-2; 7 nucleotides agree with TRBD1. The CDR3 covers 15 residues. Germline V gene sequence: CDR1 MNHNS, CDR2 SASEGT. J gave up 0 bases and V 4 bases, and 5 bases lay outside the gene matches. For the CDR3, the DNA is TGTGCCAGCAGTGCTGCGGGACAGCCTAACTATGGCTACACCTTC. It encodes CASSAAGQPNYGYTF.

The V and J genes are TRBV15 and TRBJ1-5; weak D call: TRBD1 (5 bases). The V gene's germline CDR1 is LNHNV and CDR2 YYDKDF (reference sequence). V was clipped by 0 bases and J by 0 bases, with 12 bases between them. The CDR3 sequence is 17 residues long. The CDR3 nucleotides are TGTGCCACCAGCAGAGAGGGCAGGCAGGGTAGCAATCAGCCCCAGCATTTT. As protein: CATSREGRQGSNQPQHF.

The rearrangement joins TRBV3-1 to TRBJ2-7; the D is unclear. The V gene's germline CDR1 is LGHDT and CDR2 YNNKEL (reference sequence). The CDR3 spans 16 residues. V was cut by 1 base and J by 3 bases, with 16 bases left in between. The CDR3 DNA reads TGTGCCAGCAGCCAAGGATTAGGCGTAGGGATCTACGAGCAGTACTTC. Protein sequence: CASSQGLGVGIYEQYF.

This chain connects TRBV2 to TRBJ2-1; 12 bases are a match to TRBD2. Trimming at V came to 9 bases and at J to 1 base, leaving 4 bases not matched to a gene. The CDR3 extends over 15 amino acids. CDR1 SNHLY and CDR2 FYNNEI come from the germline V gene. The CDR3 DNA sequence: TGTGCCAGAAGGACTAGCGGGGTATCCTACAATGAGCAGTTCTTC. It encodes CARRTSGVSYNEQFF.

The chain recombines TRBV25-1 with TRBJ1-4; the D gene is possibly TRBD1 (6 bases). The V gene lost 1 base and the J gene lost 8 bases, with 14 bases spanning the gap. The CDR3 is 15 residues long. Germline assignment: CDR1 MGHDK and CDR2 SYGVNS. The CDR3 DNA sequence: TGTGCCAGCAGTGAATTCGGGGGCAAAAGGGAAAAACTGTTTTTT. Translated, it gives CASSEFGGKREKLFF.

The table lists this clonotype with a few counts. The chain couples TRBV20-1 to TRBJ2-3; maybe TRBD2 (7 bases). V was cut by 7 bases and J by 0 bases, with 20 bases left in between. Germline V gives CDR1 DFQATT, CDR2 SNEGSKA (reference sequence). This CDR3 is built from 16 residues. CDR3 in DNA: TGCAGTGTGGAGTCTTCGGGGGGCGCTAGCACAGATACGCAGTATTTT. This sequence encodes CSVESSGGASTDTQYF.

This rearrangement joins TRBV12-3 or TRBV12-4 to TRBJ2-5, with 8 bases identical to TRBD2. Trimming cost V 5 bases and J 1 base; bases outside gene matches: 6. This CDR3 is built from 15 residues. CDR3 nucleotide sequence: TGTGCCAGCAGTACGACGGGAGGGATCCAAGAGACCCAGTACTTC. Translating gives CASSTTGGIQETQYF.

J is TRBJ1-1 and V is TRBV6-5, with TRBD1 matching over 7 bases. This CDR3 comprises 13 residues. The trim removed 5 bases at V and 7 bases at J, leaving 7 bases unmatched. Germline V gene lookup returns CDR1 MNHEY and CDR2 SVGAGI. The CDR3 DNA follows: TGTGCCAGCAGTGGCCGGGACAGCTGTGAAGCTTTCTTT. It is translated as CASSGRDSCEAFF.

A few counts support this clonotype. This chain links TRBV27 with TRBJ2-5; 9 positions agree with TRBD2. The J call may be faulty, since TRBJ2-7 better matches the DNA end. CDR3 length equals 16 residues. From germline, CDR1 is MNHEY and CDR2 SMNVEV (reference sequence). The CDR3 DNA follows: TGTGCCAGCAGTTTAGGTGCGGCGGGGGGGTTCTACGAGCAGTACTTC. It codes for CASSLGAAGGFYEQYF.

This clonotype was counted between two and nine times. This rearrangement joins TRBV10-3 to TRBJ2-7, with D unresolved. V shed 7 bases and J shed 2 bases, with 15 bases lying between them. Germline loops: CDR1 ENHRY, CDR2 SYGVKD. This CDR3 has 14 residues. For the CDR3, the DNA is TGTGCCATCACAACTGGGGAAGAGACCTACGAGCAGTACTTC. Amino acid sequence: CAITTGEETYEQYF.